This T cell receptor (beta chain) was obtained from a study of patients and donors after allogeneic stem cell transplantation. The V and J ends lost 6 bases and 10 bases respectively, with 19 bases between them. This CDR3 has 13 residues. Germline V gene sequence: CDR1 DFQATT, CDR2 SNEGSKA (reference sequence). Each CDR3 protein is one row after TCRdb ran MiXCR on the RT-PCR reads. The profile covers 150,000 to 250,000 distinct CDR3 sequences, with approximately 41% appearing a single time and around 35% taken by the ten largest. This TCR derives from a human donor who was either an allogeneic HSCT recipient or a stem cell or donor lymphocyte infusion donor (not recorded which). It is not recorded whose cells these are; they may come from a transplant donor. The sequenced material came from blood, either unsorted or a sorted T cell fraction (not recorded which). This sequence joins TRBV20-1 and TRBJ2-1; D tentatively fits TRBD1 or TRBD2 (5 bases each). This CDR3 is CSAERPPGREQFF. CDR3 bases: TGCAGTGCCGAACGCCCTCCGGGACGAGAGCAGTTCTTC.